This record covers a single T cell receptor (beta chain). The sample belongs to a study of PD-L1 blockade in urothelial cancer. Study summary: The authors examined blood 3 weeks (second dose) and 6 weeks after treatment start.

Profiling relied on immunoSEQ multiplex PCR, and the TCRdb table lists in-frame clones only, not all of them. This table holds 35,000 or so clones, around four fifths found once. The CDR3 spans 13 residues. Looked up from germline, CDR1 is ENHRY and CDR2 is SYGVKD. The V segment lost 10 bases and the J segment 6 bases; nucleotides outside the gene matches: 10. The chain joins TRBV10-3 to TRBJ2-7; 9 nucleotides align to TRBD1. The TCR comes from a man aged 55-75 years with urothelial cancer. Sequencing was performed on PBMCs, taken around atezolizumab (anti-PD-L1) treatment. CDR3 amino acids: CATLGQGSAEQYF. The CDR3 DNA is TGTGCCACCTTGGGACAGGGATCGGCCGAGCAGTACTTC.